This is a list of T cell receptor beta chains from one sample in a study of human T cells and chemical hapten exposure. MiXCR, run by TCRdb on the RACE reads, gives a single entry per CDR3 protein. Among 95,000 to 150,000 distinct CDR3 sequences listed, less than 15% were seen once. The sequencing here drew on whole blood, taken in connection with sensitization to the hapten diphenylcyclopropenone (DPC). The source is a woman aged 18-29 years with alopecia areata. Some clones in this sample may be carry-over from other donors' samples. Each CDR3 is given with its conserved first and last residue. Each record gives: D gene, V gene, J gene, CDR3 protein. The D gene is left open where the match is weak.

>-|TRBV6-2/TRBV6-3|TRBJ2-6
CASRGDSGANVLTF
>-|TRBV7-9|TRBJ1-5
CASSLDGAYNQPQHF
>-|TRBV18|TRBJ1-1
CASSPGRNTEAFF
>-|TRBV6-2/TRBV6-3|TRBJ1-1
CASSYPLGRIEAFF
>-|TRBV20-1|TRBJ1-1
CSARQGGPNTEAFF
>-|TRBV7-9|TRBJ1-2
CASSSVTSSSYGYTF
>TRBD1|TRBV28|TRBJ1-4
CASTLQTGKLFF
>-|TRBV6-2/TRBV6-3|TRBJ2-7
CASSYERRGPAWEQYF
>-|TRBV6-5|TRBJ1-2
CASIRRLGVEGIGYTF
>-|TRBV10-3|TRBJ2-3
CAISDVGRRGTDTQYF
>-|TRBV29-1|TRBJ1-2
CSVRYRRYGYTF
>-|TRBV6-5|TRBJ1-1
CASSTGHDREAFF
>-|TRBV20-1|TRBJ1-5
CSARESTGSNQPQHF
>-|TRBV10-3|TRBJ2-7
CAIRSGTRGQYF
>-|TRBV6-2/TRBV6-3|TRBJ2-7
CASSYSGTEGEQYF
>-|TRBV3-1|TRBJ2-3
CASSQVLGATDTQYF
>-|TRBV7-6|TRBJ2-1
CASSRASPLSYNEQFF
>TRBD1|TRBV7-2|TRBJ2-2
CASSLKDRSRLTGELFF
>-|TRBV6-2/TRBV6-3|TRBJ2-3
CASKIRLGTDTQYF
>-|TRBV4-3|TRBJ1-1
CASSSDTSATEAFF
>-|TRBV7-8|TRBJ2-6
CASSFPLSGANVLTF
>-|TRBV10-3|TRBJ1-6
CAISVGQPSSYNSPLHF
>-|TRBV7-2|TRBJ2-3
CASSLVVGTTDTQYF
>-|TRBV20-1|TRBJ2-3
CSVRGGSTDTQYF
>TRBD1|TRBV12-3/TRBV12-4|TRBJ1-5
CASSFAGGDNQPQHF
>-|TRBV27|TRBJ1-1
CASSLGTSGQEEAFF
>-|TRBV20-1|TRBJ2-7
CSASVRAPYEQYF
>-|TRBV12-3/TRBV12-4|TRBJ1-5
CASSLVGAGQPQHF
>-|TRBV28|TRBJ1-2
CASRRQALLYGYTF
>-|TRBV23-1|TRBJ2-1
CASSSGAGQGYDGFSYNEQFF
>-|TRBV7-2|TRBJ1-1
CASSLAGRVTEAFF
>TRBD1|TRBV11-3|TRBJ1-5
CASSLDLSRGGNQPQHF
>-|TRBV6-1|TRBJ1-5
CASSEAGGQYQPQHF
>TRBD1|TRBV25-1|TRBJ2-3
CASTYSGTGATDTQYF
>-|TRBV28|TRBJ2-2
CASRTGQQNTGELFF